The 29 T cell receptor beta chains given below trace back to one sample, sequenced in a study of T cell responses to AZD1222 COVID-19 vaccine. Measured with immunoSEQ multiplex PCR; TCRdb has only the in-frame clones, and not every one. The sample shows around 160,000 clones, around 90% of them seen only once. The source was peripheral blood, collected 28 days after the second AZD1222 dose. The receptors were sampled from an adult who received the AZD1222 COVID-19 vaccine.

This chain uses TRBV19 with TRBJ2-3, with 7 bases aligning to TRBD2. Germline lookup yields CDR1 LNHDA and CDR2 SQIVND (reference sequence). The CDR3 is made up of 15 amino acids. J was trimmed by 1 base and V by 6 bases; bases with no gene match: 7. The CDR3 region has the DNA TGTGCCAGTAGCCGGACTAGAAGGGGCACAGATACGCAGTATTTT. As protein: CASSRTRRGTDTQYF.

V usage is TRBV6-5 and J usage is TRBJ1-1, with a tentative D call TRBD1 (5 bases). V was cut by 7 bases and J by 8 bases, with 23 bases left in between. The germline V gene encodes CDR1 MNHEY and CDR2 SVGAGI. This CDR3 comprises 15 residues. The CDR3 nucleotides read TGTGCCAGCACCCGGTCCGGGGCTGGGGGTGCGGAAGCTTTCTTT. Protein sequence: CASTRSGAGGAEAFF.

The rearrangement links TRBV4-3 to TRBJ1-2; weak D call: TRBD1 (6 bases). The CDR3 totals 15 residues. CDR1 is LGHNA and CDR2 is YSLEER in the germline V gene. V lost 4 bases and J 1 base, leaving 13 bases between the germline ends. The CDR3 loop is CASSLLRGSNYGYTF. The CDR3 DNA follows: TGCGCCAGCAGCCTCCTCAGGGGCAGTAACTATGGCTACACCTTC.

The chain has TRBV7-8 and TRBJ1-2; D remains ambiguous. CDR3 length: 17 amino acids. Trimming stripped 1 base from V and 2 bases from J, with 17 bases between. The V gene's germline CDR1 is SGHVS and CDR2 FQNEAQ. The CDR3 sequence: CASSLEADGMSNYGYTF. The CDR3 coding sequence is TGTGCCAGCAGCTTAGAGGCCGACGGGATGTCGAACTATGGCTACACCTTC.

This clone was seen once. This chain links TRBV19 with TRBJ1-2, with D unresolved. Per the germline V gene, CDR1 is LNHDA and CDR2 is SQIVND (reference sequence). V lost 4 bases and J lost 4, with 22 bases in between. This CDR3 is 17 amino acids long. In DNA, the CDR3 is TGTGCCAGTAGTACCCGGCCACGCTGGACGGCTCCCTATGGCTACACCTTC. Its protein is CASSTRPRWTAPYGYTF. The full variable domain, its missing parts supplied by reference TRBV19 and TRBJ1-2, is DGGITQSPKYLFRKEGQNVTLSCEQNLNHDAMYWYRQDPGQGLRLIYYSQIVNDFQKGDIAEGYSVSREKKESFPLTVTSAQKNPTAFYLCASSTRPRWTAPYGYTFGSGTRLTVV.

The chain employs TRBV9 and TRBJ2-1; the D is unclear. Germline-derived CDR1 and CDR2 are SGDLS and YYNGEE. This CDR3 is built from 16 residues. V was shortened by 4 bases and J by 6 bases, with 20 bases between the two germline ends. In nucleotides, the CDR3 is TGTGCCAGCAGCCCGCCCTTCGGGTCCCAGGTCAATGAGCAGTTCTTC. Translation: CASSPPFGSQVNEQFF.

The genes are TRBV2 and TRBJ1-2, with D unclear. Trimming stripped 4 bases from V and 8 bases from J, with 17 bases between. The germline gives CDR1 SNHLY, CDR2 FYNNEI. The CDR3 consists of 14 residues. CDR3 DNA sequence: TGTGCCAGCAGTGTGGGCCTCCGGGATGGCGGCTACACCTTC. It yields the protein CASSVGLRDGGYTF.

The chain has TRBV4-2 and TRBJ1-1, with D perhaps TRBD1 (5 bases). From germline, CDR1 is LGHNA and CDR2 YNFKEQ. The V end lost 2 bases, the J end lost 4 bases, and 20 bases lay between the germline ends. The CDR3 length is 17 residues. CDR3 sequence: CASSQTGGRQGPTEAFF. The CDR3 DNA reads TGTGCCAGCAGCCAAACCGGAGGGCGGCAGGGTCCCACTGAAGCTTTCTTT.

This rearrangement joins TRBV6-6 to TRBJ1-3; D is unresolved. From germline, CDR1 is MNHNY and CDR2 SVGAGI (reference sequence). The germline V and J ends were trimmed by 0 bases and 13 bases, with 10 bases remaining between them. The length of the CDR3 is 12 residues. The CDR3 reads CASSYSLTQIYF. The CDR3 DNA follows: TGTGCCAGCAGTTACTCACTGACACAGATATATTTT.

The gene calls are TRBV9 and TRBJ2-5; D possibly uses TRBD1 or TRBD2 (5 bases each). The CDR3 sequence is 13 residues long. Per germline, CDR1 SGDLS and CDR2 YYNGEE. V was clipped by 4 bases and J by 4 bases, with 11 bases between them. The CDR3 spells CASSYEGRETQYF. CDR3 DNA sequence: TGTGCCAGCAGCTATGAGGGACGAGAGACCCAGTACTTC.

V usage is TRBV5-6 and J usage is TRBJ1-5, with unresolved D. V gave up 1 base and J gave up 2 bases, with 7 bases separating them. This CDR3 region has 14 residues. CDR1 and CDR2 from the germline V gene are SGHDT and YYEEEE. CDR3: CASSLRIGNQPQHF. The CDR3 nucleotides are TGTGCCAGCAGCTTGCGGATCGGCAATCAGCCCCAGCATTTT. The whole variable domain, filled in from reference TRBV5-6 and TRBJ1-5, reads DAGVTQSPTHLIKTRGQQVTLRCSPKSGHDTVSWYQQALGQGPQFIFQYYEEEERQRGNFPDRFSGHQFPNYSSELNVNALLLGDSALYLCASSLRIGNQPQHFGDGTRLSIL.

The chain employs TRBV10-3 and TRBJ2-7, with D unclear. This CDR3 contains 12 residues. The V and J ends lost 6 bases and 6 bases respectively, with 12 bases between them. Per germline, CDR1 ENHRY and CDR2 SYGVKD. The DNA for the CDR3 is TGTGCCATCAGGGACCCGAATGGCGAGCAGTACTTC. This encodes CAIRDPNGEQYF.

The chain employs TRBV4-2 and TRBJ2-7; 11 nucleotides line up with TRBD1. There are 16 residues in the CDR3. CDR1 and CDR2 (germline): LGHNA, YNFKEQ. The V and J ends lost 0 bases and 5 bases, in that order; junction bases with no gene match: 6. The CDR3 DNA sequence: TGTGCCAGCAGCCAAGAGACGGGACAGGGGGTAGACGAGCAGTACTTC. Translating gives CASSQETGQGVDEQYF.

The rearrangement joins TRBV25-1 to TRBJ2-1; D tentatively reads TRBD1 or TRBD2 (5 bases each). V lost 3 bases, J lost 0 bases, and 12 bases lay in between. CDR1 is MGHDK and CDR2 is SYGVNS in the germline V gene. The CDR3 is 16 residues long. The CDR3 protein is CASSDLWGTSYNEQFF. CDR3 nucleotides: TGTGCCAGCAGTGACTTGTGGGGGACCTCCTACAATGAGCAGTTCTTC.

This clone has just one count. The V and J genes are TRBV19 and TRBJ1-2, with D unclear. V was clipped by 3 bases and J by 5 bases, with 10 bases between them. CDR1 is LNHDA and CDR2 is SQIVND in the germline V gene (reference sequence). CDR3 size: 13 residues. The CDR3 bases are TGTGCCAGTAGTATTGGCAGGACTTATGGCTACACCTTC. It is translated as CASSIGRTYGYTF.

This chain joins TRBV6-5 and TRBJ1-3; a weak D match, TRBD1 (5 bases). Trimming left V 6 bases short and J 4 bases short, with 13 bases between. The CDR3 has 14 residues. Looked up from germline, CDR1 is MNHEY and CDR2 is SVGAGI. CDR3 DNA: TGTGCCAGCAGCCGGACAAGTCTGGGAAACACCATATATTTT. Protein: CASSRTSLGNTIYF.

The chain couples TRBV18 to TRBJ2-7; no reliable D call. The CDR3 extends over 13 amino acids. The V end was cut by 2 bases, the J end by 2 bases, with 7 bases between. In germline, CDR1 is KGHSH, CDR2 LQKENI. The DNA of the CDR3 is TGTGCCAGCTCACCAGTGCCCCCCTACGAGCAGTACTTC. As protein: CASSPVPPYEQYF.

This clone was found a few times. The chain is built from TRBV2 and TRBJ1-4; D is unresolved. The CDR3 sequence is 15 residues long. The ends were cut back, 0 bases at V and 10 bases at J, with 15 bases in the middle. Germline V gives CDR1 SNHLY, CDR2 FYNNEI. The CDR3 reads CASSEAGLRSGKLFF. The CDR3 nucleotides read TGTGCCAGCAGTGAAGCGGGCTTACGCAGCGGAAAACTGTTTTTT.

This chain links TRBV3-1 (or the pseudogene TRBV3-2) with TRBJ2-7; D assignment may be TRBD1 or TRBD2 (6 bases each). This CDR3 is 14 amino acids long. Trimming took off 4 bases at V and 3 bases at J, with 13 bases between the two ends. The V gene's germline CDR1 is LGHDT and CDR2 YNNKEL (reference sequence). CDR3 sequence (DNA): TGTGCCAGCAGCCCGGGGGCCCCTTTCTACGAGCAGTACTTC. Translation gives CASSPGAPFYEQYF.

This chain uses TRBV2 with TRBJ1-2; no clear D. This CDR3 is 14 amino acids long. V dropped 0 bases and J dropped 4 bases, with 9 bases sitting between them. CDR1 is SNHLY, CDR2 FYNNEI, per germline. CDR3 region: CASSEALAAYGYTF. For the CDR3, the DNA is TGTGCCAGCAGTGAAGCGCTGGCTGCCTATGGCTACACCTTC.

V usage is TRBV25-1 and J usage is TRBJ2-7, with D unresolved. The CDR3 runs to 11 residues. With 5 bases removed from V and 4 bases from J, the gap between germline ends came to 6 bases. Germline-derived CDR1 and CDR2 are MGHDK and SYGVNS. DNA of the CDR3: TGTGCCAGCAGTAGAGGTTACGAGCAGTACTTC. It encodes CASSRGYEQYF.

The V call is TRBV25-1, the J call TRBJ1-3; D is ambiguous. Per germline, CDR1 MGHDK and CDR2 SYGVNS. The CDR3 contains 11 residues. The germline V and J ends were trimmed by 3 bases and 11 bases, with 8 bases remaining between them. The CDR3 DNA follows: TGTGCCAGCAGTGACTACCTAGCCATATATTTT. This translates into CASSDYLAIYF.

In its sample, this clone was seen once. V usage is TRBV25-1 and J usage is TRBJ2-7, with 8 positions matching TRBD1. V lost 3 bases, J lost 7 bases, and 8 bases stayed unmatched. This CDR3 has 14 residues. Germline CDR1 is MGHDK and CDR2 is SYGVNS. CDR3 DNA sequence: TGTGCCAGCAGTGAGCAGGGGGCGGGTTTTGAGCAGTACTTC. This codes for CASSEQGAGFEQYF.

The V call is TRBV4-2, the J call TRBJ2-3; D is undetermined. The CDR3 contains 15 residues. V shed 0 bases and J shed 1 base, with 8 bases lying between them. Germline loops: CDR1 LGHNA, CDR2 YNFKEQ. The CDR3: CASSQDVEGTDTQYF. The CDR3 DNA reads TGTGCCAGCAGCCAAGATGTCGAGGGCACAGATACGCAGTATTTT.

This chain uses TRBV27 with TRBJ1-3; D is uncertain. The CDR3 has 13 amino acids. V shed 3 bases and J shed 4 bases, with 7 bases lying between them. Germline CDR1 MNHEY, CDR2 SMNVEV (reference sequence). This CDR3 is CASSFIGGNTIYF. Here the CDR3 DNA reads TGTGCCAGCAGTTTCATTGGCGGAAACACCATATATTTT.

This rearrangement joins TRBV24-1 to TRBJ1-5, with 8 bases identical to TRBD1. Germline V gene sequence: CDR1 KGHDR, CDR2 SFDVKD. J gave up 4 bases and V 5 bases, and 3 bases lay outside the gene matches. This CDR3 spans 14 amino acids. The CDR3 DNA reads as TGTGCCACCAGTGGGGACAGGCCAAATCAGCCCCAGCATTTT. Its protein is CATSGDRPNQPQHF.

This clone appeared once. This sequence joins TRBV30 and TRBJ1-2; TRBD1 is a possible D gene (5 bases). Looked up from germline, CDR1 is GTSNPN and CDR2 is SVGIG (reference sequence). V was shortened by 1 base and J by 6 bases, with 12 bases between the two germline ends. The CDR3 consists of 13 residues. CDR3 protein: CAWSEEGWHGYTF. The CDR3 bases are TGTGCCTGGAGTGAAGAGGGGTGGCATGGCTACACCTTC.

This rearrangement joins TRBV2 to TRBJ1-2; D remains ambiguous. V was cut by 11 bases and J by 4 bases, with 17 bases left in between. CDR3 length: 13 residues. The germline gives CDR1 SNHLY, CDR2 FYNNEI. The CDR3 bases are TGTGCCTCCGCCGCTGGGTGGATCTATGGCTACACCTTC. It specifies CASAAGWIYGYTF.

The rearrangement uses TRBV10-3 and TRBJ2-7; 7 bases match TRBD1. V was clipped by 2 bases and J by 1 base; unmatched bases: 8. The CDR3 sequence is 16 residues long. CDR1 and CDR2 (germline): ENHRY, SYGVKD. This CDR3 is CAISEPGGPTSYEQYF. CDR3 nucleotides: TGTGCCATCAGTGAGCCAGGGGGACCGACGTCCTACGAGCAGTACTTC.